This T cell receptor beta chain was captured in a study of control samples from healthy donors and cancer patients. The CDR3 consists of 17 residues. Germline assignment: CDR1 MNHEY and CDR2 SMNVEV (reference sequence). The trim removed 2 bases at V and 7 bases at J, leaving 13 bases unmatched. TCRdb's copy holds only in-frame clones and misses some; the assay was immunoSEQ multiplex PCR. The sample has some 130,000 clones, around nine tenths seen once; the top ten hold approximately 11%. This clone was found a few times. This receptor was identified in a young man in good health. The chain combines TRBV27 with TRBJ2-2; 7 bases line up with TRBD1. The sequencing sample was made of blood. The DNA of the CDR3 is TGTGCCAGCAGTTTACCCCCCCAGACAGGGTCGGGCGGGGAGCTGTTTTTT. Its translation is CASSLPPQTGSGGELFF.